This entry describes one T cell receptor (beta chain). This entry belongs to a study of T cell repertoires in aging, cancer and after chemotherapy. On the study more broadly: Chronic lymphocytic leukemia patients on fludarabine- or bendamustine-based regimens gave paired samples before and after chemotherapy.

TCR beta rearrangements were amplified from peripheral blood genomic DNA. A mixed TRB-A/B primer pool amplified rearranged TRB by multiplex touch-down PCR. TCRdb ran MiXCR on the multiplex PCR reads and lists one entry per CDR3 protein. The table has about 2,200 distinct CDR3 sequences, roughly 50% seen once; the top ten hold 45% to 65%. The V segment lost 5 bases and the J segment 6 bases; nucleotides outside the gene matches: 9. Germline V gene sequence: CDR1 MNHEY, CDR2 SMNVEV (reference sequence). The CDR3 runs 15 residues. This chain links TRBV27 with TRBJ1-2; TRBD1 aligns across 10 bases. Source material: blood. The sequence was collected from a human donor with a blood cancer. CDR3 DNA sequence: TGTGCCAGCAGTCCACGTACCGGGACAGGGGATGGCTACACCTTC. It yields the protein CASSPRTGTGDGYTF.